These 2 T cell receptor beta chains share one sample of origin, sequenced in a study of metastatic and nonmetastatic thyroid tumors. Thyroid surgery took place with no prior treatment in any patient. TCRdb re-clonotyped the PCR reads through MiXCR. The sample has roughly 30,000 clones; less than 30% are singletons. The material sequenced was blood. The source of these receptors is a female donor with papillary thyroid cancer or a benign thyroid nodule (not recorded which). Some clones in this sample may be carry-over from other donors' samples.

For this clone: This may arise from a read error, as a much more abundant clone is one base away. This is likely a read error, given that the CDR3 carries no conserved phenylalanine or tryptophan at its end. The chain links TRBV2 to TRBJ2-1; 8 bases match TRBD1. CDR1 is SNHLY, CDR2 FYNNEI, per germline. The CDR3 is 16 residues long. J was trimmed by 7 bases and V by 6 bases; bases with no gene match: 14. CDR3 amino acids: CASRLPLGDRMNEQFL. The CDR3 nucleotides read TGTGCCAGCAGGCTCCCCCTGGGGGACAGGATGAATGAGCAGTTCCTC.

Comments on this clone: The CDR3 ends on some other residue instead of the conserved phenylalanine or tryptophan, so this is likely a read error. No DNA is shown, since the ends of the CDR3 on it are uncertain; the CDR3 is the one TCRdb lists. V is TRBV4-1 and J is TRBJ2-5; no check of the table's D call, TRBD1, against the DNA was made. Germline V gene data show CDR1 as MGHRA and CDR2 as YSYEKL. Ends included, the CDR3 has 15 residues. CDR3: CARQLAGGRGQEAWL.